This TCR beta chain was sequenced during a study of early T cells in non-severe SARS-CoV-2 infection. Across the study: Bulk RNA from unsorted whole blood was sequenced; chains were unpaired.

This clonotype was seen repeatedly, ten times or more. Researchers tagged individual cDNA molecules with unique molecular identifiers. TCRdb reprocessed the 5' RACE reads with MiXCR, giving one entry per CDR3 protein. The sample has approximately 56,000 distinct CDR3 sequences; about 10% are singletons. Germline CDR1 SGHTA, CDR2 FQGNSA. V gave up 4 bases and J gave up 5 bases; unmatched junction bases: 10. The CDR3 sequence is 15 residues long. This TCR came from an adult who was a healthcare worker with PCR-confirmed SARS-CoV-2 infection or an uninfected control (not recorded which). The chain recombines TRBV7-2 with TRBJ1-2, with 7 bases lining up with TRBD1. Sequencing was performed on whole blood. This CDR3 reads CASSYFLQGMYGYTF. In DNA form, the CDR3 reads TGTGCCAGCAGCTACTTCCTACAGGGGATGTATGGCTACACCTTC.